This T cell receptor beta chain comes out of a study of human versus mouse CDR3 diversity and MHC coevolution. The CDR3 covers 12 residues. Per germline, CDR1 LNHNV and CDR2 YYDKDF (reference sequence). Measured with immunoSEQ multiplex PCR; TCRdb has only the in-frame clones, and not every one. Of fewer than 80,000 clones listed, just under 95% are singletons. Sequencing input: naive CD4+ T cells from blood. Subset noted: CD45RO-negative CD62L-positive naive CD4 T cells. This rearrangement joins TRBV15 to TRBJ2-5; possible D gene TRBD2, 5 bases. Judging by the DNA end, TRBJ2-7 fits better; the J call may be wrong. This sequence originates from a person aged 25 to 69 in good health. CDR3 sequence reads: CATSRGGNEQYF. CDR3 bases: TGTGCCACCAGCAGAGGAGGGAACGAGCAGTACTTC.